The 17 T cell receptor beta chains below were found in one sample sequenced in a study of T-cell memory formation after mild COVID-19. TCRdb used MiXCR to reprocess the 5' RACE reads, holding one entry per CDR3 protein. The sample lists around 340,000 distinct CDR3 sequences; under 15% were seen once. The material sequenced was PBMCs or a T cell subset sorted from them (not recorded which). The receptors derive from a young man who had mild COVID-19 (a few samples of this study predate the infection). Cell type and time point are not known.

This clonotype was recorded at least ten times. This chain uses TRBV28 with TRBJ1-6; 10 bases match TRBD1. The CDR3 loop spans 16 amino acids. Germline V gene sequence: CDR1 MDHEN, CDR2 SYDVKM. Losses at the gene ends were 5 bases for V and 8 bases for J; bases not matched to a gene: 9. The CDR3 reads CASSILDRGMHSPLHF. The CDR3 nucleotides are TGTGCCAGCAGTATCCTGGACAGGGGGATGCATTCACCCCTCCACTTT.

This chain connects TRBV7-9 to TRBJ2-7; D uncertain. V lost 2 bases to trimming and J lost 0 bases, with 2 bases between them. The CDR3 consists of 12 residues. CDR1 SEHNR and CDR2 FQNEAQ come from the germline V gene (reference sequence). The CDR3 sequence is CASSLTSYEQYV. The CDR3 coding sequence is TGTGCCAGCAGCTTAACCTCCTACGAGCAGTACGTC.

The sample holds a few counts of this clonotype. Germline and junction disagree at one end, which may indicate a read error. V gene TRBV4-1 combines with J gene TRBJ2-1, with D uncertain. The CDR3 covers 14 residues. The germline V gene encodes CDR1 MGHRA and CDR2 YSYEKL. The CDR3 here is CASSQDLGLQYFVF. CDR3 in DNA: TGCGCCAGCAGCCAAGATCTTGGTCTACAGTATTTCGTCTTC.

This chain links TRBV19 with TRBJ2-5; D may be TRBD2 (6 bases). Per the germline V gene, CDR1 is LNHDA and CDR2 is SQIVND (reference sequence). This CDR3 is 15 amino acids long. Trimming removed 2 bases from V and 5 bases from J, with 15 bases in between. The CDR3 region is CASSIRSPGGETQYF. DNA for the CDR3: TGTGCCAGTAGTATACGGTCTCCAGGAGGGGAGACCCAGTACTTC.

The chain uses TRBV6-5 and TRBJ1-3; no definite D call. CDR1 and CDR2 from the germline V gene are MNHEY and SVGAGI. Trimming removed 6 bases at V and 4 bases at J, with 13 bases between. CDR3 length equals 14 residues. This chain's CDR3 is CASRSSGWGNTIYF. CDR3 coding DNA: TGTGCCAGCAGGAGCAGCGGTTGGGGAAACACCATATATTTT.

The table lists this clonotype with many counts. The genes are TRBV5-1 and TRBJ1-1, with no clear D. Trimming took 0 bases from V and 7 from J, leaving 13 bases between them. In germline, CDR1 is SGHRS, CDR2 YFSETQ. CDR3 length: 14 amino acids. The CDR3 loop is CASSLEVIGNEAFF. The CDR3 nucleotides are TGCGCCAGCAGCTTGGAGGTGATAGGGAATGAAGCTTTCTTT. Together with reference TRBV5-1 and TRBJ1-1, the CDR3 gives the full variable domain: KAGVTQTPRYLIKTRGQQVTLSCSPISGHRSVSWYQQTPGQGLQFLFEYFSETQRNKGNFPGRFSGRQFSNSRSEMNVSTLELGDSALYLCASSLEVIGNEAFFGQGTRLTVV.

As DNA, the CDR3 is TGTGCCAGCAGCTTCTACACAGGGCCTAACACTGAAGCTTTCTTT. Translation: CASSFYTGPNTEAFF. The chain combines TRBV7-8 with TRBJ1-1, with D maybe TRBD1 (6 bases). The germline V gene encodes CDR1 SGHVS and CDR2 FQNEAQ. Trimming stripped 3 bases from V and 2 bases from J, with 13 bases between. The CDR3 sequence is 15 residues long. Variable domain in full (rest from reference TRBV7-8 and TRBJ1-1): GAGVSQSPRYKVAKRGQDVALRCDPISGHVSLFWYQQALGQGPEFLTYFQNEAQLDKSGLPSDRFFAERPEGSVSTLKIQRTQQEDSAVYLCASSFYTGPNTEAFFGQGTRLTVV.

This clonotype was detected a few times. The CDR3 DNA follows: TGCGCCAGCAGCCAAGTCGTCCTAAACACCGGGGAGCTGTTTTTT. Its translation is CASSQVVLNTGELFF. This chain uses TRBV4-3 with TRBJ2-2; D not resolved. The CDR3 has 15 amino acids. Trimming left V 1 base short and J 2 bases short, with 8 bases between. CDR1 and CDR2 from the germline V gene are LGHNA and YSLEER.

At least ten counts were recorded for this clonotype. The chain carries TRBV6-2 or TRBV6-3 and TRBJ2-6; TRBD1 matches at 9 bases. Germline-derived CDR1 and CDR2 are MNHEY and SVGEGT. Trimming removed 5 bases from V and 4 bases from J; junction bases left unmatched: 6. The CDR3 has 16 amino acids. The CDR3 region is CASSTTGGSGANVLTF. DNA of the CDR3: TGTGCCAGCAGTACCACAGGGGGCTCCGGGGCCAACGTCCTGACTTTC.

This clonotype appeared a few times. The genes are TRBV28 and TRBJ1-4; a possible D gene is TRBD1 (6 bases). V was clipped by 10 bases and J by 8 bases, with 14 bases between them. The CDR3 contains 12 residues. CDR1 and CDR2 (germline): MDHEN, SYDVKM. The CDR3 here is CATDERGEKLFF. CDR3 in DNA: TGTGCCACAGACGAGAGGGGGGAAAAACTGTTTTTT.

Remarks on this clonotype: A much more abundant neighbour one base away suggests this may be a read error. The rearrangement joins TRBV5-1 to TRBJ2-3; D may be TRBD2 (7 bases). Germline lookup yields CDR1 SGHRS and CDR2 YFSETQ. The V and J ends lost 0 bases and 2 bases respectively, with 10 bases between them. The CDR3 is made up of 15 amino acids. Here the CDR3 reads CASSLAGGDTDTQYF. The CDR3 DNA sequence: TGCGCCAGCAGCTTGGCGGGGGGCGACACAGATACGCAGTATTTT.

This clonotype occurred a few times. The chain links TRBV6-2 or TRBV6-3 to TRBJ2-1, with 14 bases identical to TRBD2. The CDR3 length is 19 residues. Germline V lookup: CDR1 MNHEY, CDR2 SVGEGT. V shed 2 bases, J shed 1 base, and the junction held 7 bases outside the gene matches. The CDR3 DNA reads TGTGCCAGCAGTTACCAGACTAGCGGGGGGGCATGGTCCTACAATGAGCAGTTCTTC. It specifies CASSYQTSGGAWSYNEQFF.

CDR3 sequence: CASSPDGKASYEQYV. The CDR3 DNA sequence: TGTGCCAGCTCACCAGACGGAAAGGCCTCCTACGAGCAGTACGTC. This chain joins TRBV18 and TRBJ2-7, with no clear D. Germline V CDR1 and CDR2: KGHSH, LQKENI. Trimming took off 2 bases at V and 0 bases at J, with 11 bases between the two ends. The length of the CDR3 is 15 residues.

The chain has TRBV29-1 and TRBJ2-3, with D tentatively TRBD2 (6 bases). The V and J ends lost 6 bases and 4 bases respectively, with 20 bases between them. CDR3 size: 15 residues. The germline V gene encodes CDR1 SQVTM and CDR2 ANQGSEA. As DNA, the CDR3 is TGCAGCGTCGCCCCTACTGGGACTCCAGCAGATACGCAGTATTTT. Its protein is CSVAPTGTPADTQYF.

The genes are TRBV7-9 and TRBJ2-1; 11 positions agree with TRBD2. Looked up from germline, CDR1 is SEHNR and CDR2 is FQNEAQ (reference sequence). With 5 bases clipped from V and 4 bases from J, the junction kept 7 bases outside the gene matches. CDR3 length: 16 amino acids. CDR3 coding DNA: TGTGCCAGCAGCAGAAAGGGACTAGCGGAATACAATGAGCAGTTCTTC. Translated, it gives CASSRKGLAEYNEQFF.

This clonotype has a count of ten or more. The J gene is TRBJ2-7, the V gene TRBV7-9; D is uncertain. V gave up 5 bases and J gave up 0 bases, with 17 bases separating them. Per the germline V gene, CDR1 is SEHNR and CDR2 is FQNEAQ (reference sequence). The length of the CDR3 is 16 residues. The CDR3 reads CASSPGPFERSYEQYV. The CDR3 DNA is TGTGCCAGCAGCCCCGGGCCCTTCGAGCGCTCCTACGAGCAGTACGTC.

The DNA for the CDR3 is TGCGCCAGCAGCCAAGATACAGGGGGGGGTCAGCCCCAGCATTTT. Translated, it gives CASSQDTGGGQPQHF. V gene TRBV4-3 combines with J gene TRBJ1-5; TRBD1 matches at 8 bases. Germline V gene data show CDR1 as LGHNA and CDR2 as YSLEER. The CDR3 length is 15 residues. The V segment lost 0 bases and the J segment 6 bases; nucleotides outside the gene matches: 4.